This T cell receptor (beta chain) is from a study of beta chain features in type 1 diabetes. About this clone: Its cognate antigen is unknown.

Populations obtained by sorting all exceeded 98% purity. Study observations and caveats: A moderate, significant TCRB CDR3 shortening appeared in type 1 diabetes across four CD4+ subsets. Equally in patients and controls, shorter templates might have been favored by PCR.

As every portion of the isolated RNA was reverse transcribed, the sequencing read expressed TCRB transcripts. The table came from immunoSEQ multiplex PCR; TCRdb's copy has only in-frame clones and leaves some out. Here the sample spans hundreds of thousands of clones, 11% to 15% being singletons. CDR1 is MGHDK and CDR2 is SYGVNS in the germline V gene. The CDR3 length is 14 residues. Trimming cost V 7 bases and J 1 base, with 13 bases left between them. V usage is TRBV25-1 and J usage is TRBJ1-1; the D gene is possibly TRBD1 (6 bases). The clonotype comes from a man aged 18 to 30 with type 1 diabetes. The sample consisted of naive CD4+ T cells from blood. CDR3 sequence: CASTGDIGNTEAFF. The CDR3 coding sequence is TGTGCCAGCACCGGGGACATAGGGAACACTGAAGCTTTCTTT.